This note documents a single TCR beta chain sequence. Its antigen remains unknown. A much larger clone lies one base from this, so it may be a read error. A J-beta primer mix and a sample-barcoded 5' primer were used in a second PCR of roughly 7 to 12 cycles. MiXCR, applied by TCRdb to the 5' RACE reads, yields one record per CDR3 protein. This table has about 770,000 distinct CDR3 sequences, approximately 44% appearing once. Looked up from germline, CDR1 is MDHEN and CDR2 is SYDVKM. CDR3 size: 12 residues. Healthy Caucasian individuals from Russia aged 6 to 90 were enrolled as donors. The data were obtained in a study of blood T cells in healthy people across ages. Study conclusions and caveats: Researchers judged that diversity estimates from one million T cells fell short of true values.

The V and J genes are TRBV28 and TRBJ2-5, with 8 bases identical to TRBD1. The J call is doubtful: the DNA matches TRBJ2-7 better. Sequencing was performed on blood. The receptor was isolated from a man in his sixties in good health. The CDR3 loop reads CASTAGGHEQYF. For the CDR3, the DNA is TGTGCCAGCACTGCAGGGGGCCACGAGCAGTACTTC.